Sample share makes the clone carrying this TCR gamma chain medium-sized (0.01 to 0.1%). Its antigen remains unknown. This entry is derived from a study of gamma delta lymphoproliferative disorders and STAT genes. Study results and caveats: In whole-repertoire clustering, gamma separated patients from controls, unlike delta.

Genomic DNA from isolated PBMCs served as the sequencing template. CDR3 length: 14 amino acids. V was clipped by 0 bases and J by 5 bases; unmatched bases: 3. From germline, CDR1 is EGSTGY and CDR2 YDSYTSSV. TCRdb used CATT to re-call clones from the multiplex PCR reads. The sample has 2,000 or so gamma-chain clones; around 13% are singletons. This clonotype originated in a human donor with gamma-delta T-cell large granular lymphocyte leukemia. Specimen: blood. The chain combines TRGV4 with TRGJP2. Germline matching of the DNA provided the J gene here, since TCRdb leaves it blank. CDR3 loop: CATWDGESDWIKTF. The DNA for the CDR3 is TGTGCCACCTGGGATGGGGAGAGTGATTGGATCAAGACGTTT.